The 8 T cell receptor beta chains below come from one sample, sequenced in a study of blood T cell repertoires in COVID-19. Sequencing used immunoSEQ multiplex PCR; TCRdb keeps in-frame clones, though not all of them. This table holds about 180,000 clones, around four fifths found once. The sequenced material came from PBMCs or T cells enriched from blood (not recorded which). All receptors come from a woman aged 50 to 60 who had recovered from COVID-19.

To note about this clone: In the same sample, other DNA sequences code for this CDR3. The rearrangement links TRBV3-1 (or the pseudogene TRBV3-2) to TRBJ1-5; D gene unclear. V was shortened by 0 bases and J by 7 bases, with 7 bases between the two germline ends. This CDR3 region has 13 residues. CDR1 and CDR2 (germline): LGHDT, YNNKEL (reference sequence). CDR3 loop: CASSQDLSQPQHF. DNA for the CDR3: TGTGCCAGCAGCCAAGACCTGAGCCAGCCCCAGCATTTT.

V is TRBV19 and J is TRBJ1-6; 7 nucleotides line up with TRBD1. The CDR3 totals 15 residues. V gave up 3 bases and J gave up 10 bases; unmatched junction bases: 9. Germline assignment: CDR1 LNHDA and CDR2 SQIVND (reference sequence). CDR3 bases: TGTGCCAGTAGTATCTCCGGCAGGGGACAGTCACCCCTCCACTTT. Its translation is CASSISGRGQSPLHF.

V and J are TRBV6-2 or TRBV6-3 and TRBJ2-7, with a weak D call TRBD2 (5 bases). CDR1 and CDR2 (germline): MNHEY, SVGEGT. The CDR3 length is 15 residues. Trimming stripped 4 bases from V and 3 bases from J, with 16 bases between. The CDR3 protein is CASSSRRAGGYEQYF. For the CDR3, the DNA is TGTGCCAGCAGTTCCCGACGGGCCGGAGGCTACGAGCAGTACTTC.

This rearrangement joins TRBV18 to TRBJ2-3, with 9 bases that match TRBD2. Germline lookup yields CDR1 KGHSH and CDR2 LQKENI. There are 17 residues in the CDR3. The ends lost 1 base at V and 2 bases at J; junction bases unmatched: 7. CDR3 in amino acids: CASSPRLAAPTTDTQYF. The CDR3 bases are TGTGCCAGCTCACCACGACTAGCGGCACCAACCACAGATACGCAGTATTTT.

The gene calls are TRBV19 and TRBJ2-1, with unresolved D. This CDR3 is 13 amino acids long. Trimming cost V 5 bases and J 4 bases, with 9 bases left between them. Germline V gene sequence: CDR1 LNHDA, CDR2 SQIVND (reference sequence). CDR3 in amino acids: CASSPGFYNEQFF. The CDR3 bases are TGTGCCAGTAGTCCCGGGTTTTACAATGAGCAGTTCTTC.

V and J are TRBV9 and TRBJ2-7, with TRBD1 matching over 8 bases. Trimming removed 0 bases from V and 1 base from J; junction bases left unmatched: 6. There are 16 residues in the CDR3. The germline CDR1 and CDR2 sequences are SGDLS and YYNGEE. CDR3 coding DNA: TGTGCCAGCAGCGTAGCGCCCGACAGGGGTTCCTACGAGCAGTACTTC. Its protein is CASSVAPDRGSYEQYF.

The rearrangement uses TRBV19 and TRBJ1-2, with 7 bases matching TRBD1. Germline V gives CDR1 LNHDA, CDR2 SQIVND (reference sequence). CDR3 length: 15 residues. The V segment lost 0 bases and the J segment 8 bases; nucleotides outside the gene matches: 9. The CDR3 loop is CASSIDFSRGRGYTF. CDR3 sequence (DNA): TGTGCCAGTAGTATAGATTTTTCGAGGGGGCGCGGCTACACCTTC.

The genes are TRBV2 and TRBJ2-1; 8 positions agree with TRBD1. The germline CDR1 and CDR2 sequences are SNHLY and FYNNEI. V was clipped by 6 bases and J by 8 bases; unmatched bases: 3. The CDR3 length is 12 residues. The CDR3 loop is CASRTGVDEQFF. The CDR3 nucleotides are TGTGCCAGCAGGACAGGGGTCGATGAGCAGTTCTTC.